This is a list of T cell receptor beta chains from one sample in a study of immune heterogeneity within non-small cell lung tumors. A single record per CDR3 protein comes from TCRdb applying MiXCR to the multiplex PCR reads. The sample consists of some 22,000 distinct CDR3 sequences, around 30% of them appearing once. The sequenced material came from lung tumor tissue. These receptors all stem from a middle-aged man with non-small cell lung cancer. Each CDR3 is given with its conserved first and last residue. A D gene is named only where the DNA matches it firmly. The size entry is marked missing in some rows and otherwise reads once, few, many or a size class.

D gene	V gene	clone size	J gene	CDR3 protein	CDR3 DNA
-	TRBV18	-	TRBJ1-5	CASSPGANQPQHF	TGTGCCAGCTCACCGGGAGCCAATCAGCCCCAGCATTTT
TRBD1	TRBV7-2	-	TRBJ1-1	CASSQRQGNEAFF	TGTGCCAGCAGCCAGAGACAGGGTAATGAAGCTTTCTTT
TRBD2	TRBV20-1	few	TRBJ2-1	CSASDIGTSGIYNEQFF	TGCAGTGCTAGCGATATCGGGACTAGCGGGATCTACAATGAGCAGTTCTTC
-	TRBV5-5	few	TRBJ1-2	CASSLDATANYGYTF	TGTGCCAGCAGCTTGGATGCGACCGCTAACTATGGCTACACCTTC
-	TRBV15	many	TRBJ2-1	CATSREGSLNEQFF	TGTGCCACCAGCAGAGAGGGATCATTGAATGAGCAGTTCTTC
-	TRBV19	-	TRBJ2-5	CASSWGHQETQYF	TGTGCCAGTAGTTGGGGCCACCAAGAGACCCAGTACTTC
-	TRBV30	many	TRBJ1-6	CACPTGNSPLHF	TGTGCCTGCCCAACAGGGAACTCACCCCTCCACTTT
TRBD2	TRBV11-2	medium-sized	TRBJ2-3	CASSLPISAGGKGSTDTQYF	TGTGCCAGCAGCCTCCCAATCTCGGCGGGAGGAAAAGGAAGCACAGATACGCAGTATTTT
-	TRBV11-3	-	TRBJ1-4	CASSLATNEKLFF	TGTGCCAGCAGCTTGGCAACTAATGAAAAACTGTTTTTT
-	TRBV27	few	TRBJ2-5	CASSSRTVQETQYF	TGTGCCAGCAGTTCCCGGACAGTTCAAGAGACCCAGTACTTC
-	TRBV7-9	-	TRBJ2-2	CASSFLGGRTGELFF	TGTGCCAGCAGTTTTCTAGGGGGACGCACCGGGGAGCTGTTTTTT
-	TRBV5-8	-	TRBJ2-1	CAISRQVGHNEQFF	TGTGCCATCAGCCGACAGGTAGGCCACAATGAGCAGTTCTTC
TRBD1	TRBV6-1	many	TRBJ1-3	CASGPGQPRGSGNTIYF	TGTGCCAGCGGACCGGGACAGCCAAGAGGGTCTGGAAACACCATATATTTT
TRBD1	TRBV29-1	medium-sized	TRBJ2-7	CSVESDRRHEQYF	TGCAGCGTTGAATCGGACAGGAGACACGAGCAGTACTTC
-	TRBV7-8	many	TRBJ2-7	CASSLAQAKYEQYF	TGTGCCAGCAGCTTAGCCCAGGCAAAGTACGAGCAGTACTTC
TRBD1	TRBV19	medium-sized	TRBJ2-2	CASSPSSGQGQRFTGELFF	TGTGCCAGTAGCCCCAGCTCGGGACAGGGGCAACGTTTTACCGGGGAGCTGTTTTTT
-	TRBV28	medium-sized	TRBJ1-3	CASSPRGSGNTIYF	TGTGCCAGCTCCCCCCGGGGCTCTGGAAACACCATATATTTT
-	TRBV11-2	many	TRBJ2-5	CASSLGGAQYF	TGTGCCAGCAGCTTAGGAGGGGCCCAGTACTTC
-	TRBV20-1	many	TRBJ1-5	CSASDGVVQPQHF	TGCAGTGCTAGTGACGGGGTGGTTCAGCCCCAGCATTTT
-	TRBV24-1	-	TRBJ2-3	CATSDPQGSGAVGTQYF	TGTGCCACCAGTGATCCCCAAGGCAGTGGGGCGGTGGGTACGCAGTATTTT
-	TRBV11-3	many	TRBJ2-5	CASGGRLETQYF	TGTGCCAGCGGAGGACGGCTTGAGACCCAGTACTTC
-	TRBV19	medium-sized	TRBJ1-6	CASSGLRDVDNSPLHF	TGTGCCAGTAGTGGCCTCAGGGACGTAGATAATTCACCCCTCCACTTT
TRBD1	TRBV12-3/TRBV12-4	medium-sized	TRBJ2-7	CASSPRQGSSREQYF	TGTGCCAGCAGTCCGAGACAGGGGTCTTCTCGGGAGCAGTACTTC
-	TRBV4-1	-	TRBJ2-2	CASSQDRLRANTGELFF	TGCGCCAGCAGCCAAGATAGGCTACGCGCGAACACCGGGGAGCTGTTTTTT
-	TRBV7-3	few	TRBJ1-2	CASSPQGGLNYGYTF	TGTGCCAGCAGCCCCCAGGGAGGGCTCAACTATGGCTACACCTTC
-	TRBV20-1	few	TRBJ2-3	CSATPIDLGTDTQYF	TGCAGTGCCACTCCAATCGACTTGGGGACAGATACGCAGTATTTT
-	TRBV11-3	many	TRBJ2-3	CASSVDGGGTDTQYF	TGTGCCAGCAGCGTAGACGGTGGGGGCACAGATACGCAGTATTTT
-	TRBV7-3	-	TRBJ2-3	CASSHHSGATDTQYF	TGTGCCAGCAGCCATCATTCGGGGGCCACAGATACGCAGTATTTT
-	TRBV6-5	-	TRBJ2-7	CASSYLEYFPDEQYF	TGTGCCAGCAGTTACTTGGAGTATTTTCCCGACGAGCAGTACTTC
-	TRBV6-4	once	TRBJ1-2	CATNRDLIDGYTF	TGTGCCACCAACAGGGATCTCATAGATGGCTACACCTTC
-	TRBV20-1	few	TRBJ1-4	CSLKMGTAKNEKLFF	TGCAGTTTAAAGATGGGGACCGCCAAGAATGAAAAACTGTTTTTT
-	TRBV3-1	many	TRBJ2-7	CASSPGPGSNYEQYF	TGTGCCAGCAGCCCCGGTCCAGGGAGTAATTACGAGCAGTACTTC
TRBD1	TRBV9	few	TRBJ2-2	CASSVGPDRGNTGELFF	TGTGCCAGCAGCGTAGGACCCGACAGGGGCAACACCGGGGAGCTGTTTTTT
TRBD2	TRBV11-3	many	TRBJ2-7	CASSLRTSGTISYEQYF	TGTGCCAGCAGCTTAAGGACTAGCGGGACGATTTCCTACGAGCAGTACTTC
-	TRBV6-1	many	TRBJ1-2	CASSEYGVGGYGYTF	TGTGCCAGCAGTGAATATGGGGTAGGAGGCTATGGCTACACCTTC
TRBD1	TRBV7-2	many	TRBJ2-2	CASSLDYGTANTGELFF	TGTGCCAGCAGCTTAGATTACGGGACAGCGAACACCGGGGAGCTGTTTTTT
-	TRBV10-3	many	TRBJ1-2	CAISGRRDYGYTF	TGTGCCATCAGTGGAAGACGGGACTATGGCTACACCTTC
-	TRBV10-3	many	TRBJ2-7	CAISEGEYYEQYF	TGTGCCATCAGTGAGGGGGAATACTACGAGCAGTACTTC
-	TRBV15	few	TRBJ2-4	CATSRAAGGRVKNIQYF	TGTGCCACCAGCAGAGCGGCCGGCGGGCGCGTCAAAAACATTCAGTACTTC
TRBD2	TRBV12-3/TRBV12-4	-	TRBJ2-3	CASRVAGGGVTAQYF	TGTGCCAGCAGGGTAGCGGGAGGGGGGGTCACGGCGCAGTATTTT